This TCR beta chain was retrieved from a study of blood T cell repertoires in COVID-19. The CDR3 contains 15 residues. Trimming cost V 0 bases and J 5 bases; bases outside gene matches: 3. CDR1 and CDR2 from the germline V gene are SGHTA and FQGNSA. The authors' processing: Counts of nucleated cells, estimated from reference gene primer amplification, were obtained. The table came from immunoSEQ multiplex PCR; TCRdb's copy has only in-frame clones and leaves some out. Clone size and V and J calls were adopted from that table, with D and trimming inferred from the DNA. The profile shows around 190,000 clones, about 76% of them singletons.

The sequencing input was peripheral blood. V gene TRBV7-2 combines with J gene TRBJ2-1, with 8 bases that match TRBD2. The origin of this receptor is a woman between 50 and 59 years old with active or convalescent COVID-19. The DNA for the CDR3 is TGTGCCAGCAGCTTAGCGTGGACTAGCCACAATGAGCAGTTCTTC. It yields the protein CASSLAWTSHNEQFF.